One sample yielded the 5 T cell receptor beta chains listed below, sequenced in a study of identical twins. From the 5' RACE reads, TCRdb called clonotypes with MiXCR, one entry per CDR3 protein. The data show some 1,700,000 distinct CDR3 sequences, with less than 40% seen just once and 0.25% to 0.3% held by the top ten. Sequenced sample: cord blood. Receptors originate from a newborn girl in good health.

There are a few counts of this clonotype. The chain couples TRBV12-3 or TRBV12-4 to TRBJ2-5; maybe TRBD2 (6 bases). The CDR3 extends over 13 amino acids. Between the trimmed V and J ends, which lost 1 base and 11 bases, there was a span of 14 bases. CDR3 amino acids: CASSLESWGEQYF. Here the CDR3 DNA reads TGTGCCAGCAGTTTAGAATCGTGGGGGGAGCAGTACTTC.

This chain connects TRBV12-3 or TRBV12-4 to TRBJ1-1, with TRBD1 identical over 7 bases. With V trimmed by 5 bases and J by 10 bases, 7 bases remained unmatched. The CDR3 runs 12 residues. The CDR3 loop reads CASSLTGTGAFF. The CDR3 DNA reads as TGTGCCAGCAGTCTGACAGGGACGGGAGCTTTCTTT.

A few counts support this clonotype. V usage is TRBV4-2 and J usage is TRBJ2-2; no reliable D call. Deletions cut 0 bases from V and 4 bases from J, with 9 bases between. Germline V gene data show CDR1 as LGHNA and CDR2 as YNFKEQ. CDR3 length: 15 residues. CDR3 in amino acids: CASSQDAASTGELFF. DNA for the CDR3: TGTGCCAGCAGCCAAGATGCGGCAAGCACCGGGGAGCTGTTTTTT.

V is TRBV5-1 and J is TRBJ1-1; D gene unclear. CDR1 and CDR2 from the germline V gene are SGHRS and YFSETQ. This CDR3 is built from 15 residues. Trimming removed 3 bases at V and 2 bases at J, with 14 bases between. The CDR3 DNA sequence: TGCGCCAGCAGCTGGGCTCGTCGGGGTAACACTGAAGCTTTCTTT. Translation gives CASSWARRGNTEAFF.

This clonotype was counted between two and nine times. The chain joins TRBV5-4 to TRBJ2-3; D is unclear. V dropped 0 bases and J dropped 8 bases, with 19 bases sitting between them. The CDR3 has 16 amino acids. CDR1 and CDR2 (germline): SGHNT, YYREEE (reference sequence). The CDR3 loop is CASSLGPTDLRGTQYF. Here the CDR3 DNA reads TGTGCCAGCAGCTTGGGGCCGACCGATCTACGAGGTACGCAGTATTTT. Based on the CDR3 plus reference TRBV5-4 and TRBJ2-3, the full variable domain is ETGVTQSPTHLIKTRGQQVTLRCSSQSGHNTVSWYQQALGQGPQFIFQYYREEENGRGNFPPRFSGLQFPNYSSELNVNALELDDSALYLCASSLGPTDLRGTQYFGPGTRLTVL.